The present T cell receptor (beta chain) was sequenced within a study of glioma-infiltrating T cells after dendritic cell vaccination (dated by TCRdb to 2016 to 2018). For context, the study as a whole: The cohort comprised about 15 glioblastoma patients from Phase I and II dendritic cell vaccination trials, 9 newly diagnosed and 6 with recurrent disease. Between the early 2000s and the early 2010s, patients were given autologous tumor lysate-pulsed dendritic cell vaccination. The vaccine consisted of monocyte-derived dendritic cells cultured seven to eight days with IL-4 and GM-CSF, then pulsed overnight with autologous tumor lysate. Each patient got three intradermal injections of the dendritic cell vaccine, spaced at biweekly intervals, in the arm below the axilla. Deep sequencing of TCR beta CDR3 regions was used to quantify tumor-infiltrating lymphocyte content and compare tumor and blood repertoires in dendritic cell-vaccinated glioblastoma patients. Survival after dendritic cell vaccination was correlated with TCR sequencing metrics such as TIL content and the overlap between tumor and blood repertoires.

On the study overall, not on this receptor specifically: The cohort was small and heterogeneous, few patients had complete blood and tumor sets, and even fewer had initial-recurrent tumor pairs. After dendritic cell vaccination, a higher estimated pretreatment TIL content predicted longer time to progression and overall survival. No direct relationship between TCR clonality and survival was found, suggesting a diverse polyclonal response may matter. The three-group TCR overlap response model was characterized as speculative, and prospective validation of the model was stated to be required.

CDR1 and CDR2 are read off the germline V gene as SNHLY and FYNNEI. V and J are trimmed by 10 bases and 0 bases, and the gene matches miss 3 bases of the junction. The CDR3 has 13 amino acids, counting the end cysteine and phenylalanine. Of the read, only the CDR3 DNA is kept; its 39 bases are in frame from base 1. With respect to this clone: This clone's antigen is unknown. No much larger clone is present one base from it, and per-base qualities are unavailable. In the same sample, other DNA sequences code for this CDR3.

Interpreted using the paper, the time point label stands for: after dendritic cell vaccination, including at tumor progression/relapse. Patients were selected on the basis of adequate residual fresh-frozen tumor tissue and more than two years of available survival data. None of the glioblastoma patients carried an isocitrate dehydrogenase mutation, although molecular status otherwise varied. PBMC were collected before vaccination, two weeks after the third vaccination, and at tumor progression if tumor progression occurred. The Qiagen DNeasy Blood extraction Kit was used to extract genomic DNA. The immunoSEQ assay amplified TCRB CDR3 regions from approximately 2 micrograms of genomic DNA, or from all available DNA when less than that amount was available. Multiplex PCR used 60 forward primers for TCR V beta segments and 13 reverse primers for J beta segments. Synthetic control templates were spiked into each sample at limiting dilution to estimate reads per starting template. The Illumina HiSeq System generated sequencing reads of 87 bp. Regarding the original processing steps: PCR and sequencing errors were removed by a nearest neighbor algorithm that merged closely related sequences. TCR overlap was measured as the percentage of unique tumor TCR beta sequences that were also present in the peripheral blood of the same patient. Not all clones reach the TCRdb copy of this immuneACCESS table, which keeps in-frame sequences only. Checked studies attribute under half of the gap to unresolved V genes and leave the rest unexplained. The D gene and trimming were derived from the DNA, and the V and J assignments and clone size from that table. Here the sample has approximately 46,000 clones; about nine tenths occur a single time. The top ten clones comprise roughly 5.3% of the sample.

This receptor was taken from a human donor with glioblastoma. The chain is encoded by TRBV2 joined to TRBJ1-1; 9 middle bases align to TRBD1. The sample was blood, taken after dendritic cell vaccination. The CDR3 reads CATDRGVNTEAFF. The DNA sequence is TGTGCCACCGACAGGGGGGTGAACACTGAAGCTTTCTTT.